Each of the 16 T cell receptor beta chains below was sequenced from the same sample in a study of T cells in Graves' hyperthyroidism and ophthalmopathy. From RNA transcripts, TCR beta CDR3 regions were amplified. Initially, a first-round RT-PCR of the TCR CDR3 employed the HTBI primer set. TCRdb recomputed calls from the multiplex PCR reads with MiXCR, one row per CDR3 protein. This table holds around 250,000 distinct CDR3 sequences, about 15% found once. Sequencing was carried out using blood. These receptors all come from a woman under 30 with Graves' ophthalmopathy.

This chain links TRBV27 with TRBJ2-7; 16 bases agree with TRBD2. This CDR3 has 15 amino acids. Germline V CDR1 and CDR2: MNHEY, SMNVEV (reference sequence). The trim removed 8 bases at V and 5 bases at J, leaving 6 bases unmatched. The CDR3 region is CASGTGTSGGDEQYF. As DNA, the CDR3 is TGTGCCAGCGGAACCGGGACTAGCGGGGGGGACGAGCAGTACTTC.

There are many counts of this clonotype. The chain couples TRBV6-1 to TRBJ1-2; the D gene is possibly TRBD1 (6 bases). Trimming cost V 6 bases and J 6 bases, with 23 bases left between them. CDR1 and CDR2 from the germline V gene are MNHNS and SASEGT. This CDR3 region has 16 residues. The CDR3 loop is CASSLTMIDRINGYTF. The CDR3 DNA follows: TGTGCCAGCAGCCTAACCATGATCGACAGGATCAATGGCTACACCTTC.

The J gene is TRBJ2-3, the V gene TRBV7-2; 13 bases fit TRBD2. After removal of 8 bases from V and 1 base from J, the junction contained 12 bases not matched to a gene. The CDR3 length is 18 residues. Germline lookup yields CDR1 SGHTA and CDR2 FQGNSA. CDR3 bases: TGTGCCAGCTCATATGGCCCCGGGACTAGCGGGGGCACAGATACGCAGTATTTT. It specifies CASSYGPGTSGGTDTQYF.

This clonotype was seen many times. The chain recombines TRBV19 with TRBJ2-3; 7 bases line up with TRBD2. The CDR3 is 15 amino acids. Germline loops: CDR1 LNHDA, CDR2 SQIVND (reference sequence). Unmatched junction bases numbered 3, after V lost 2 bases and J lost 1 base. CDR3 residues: CASSITGGRTDTQYF. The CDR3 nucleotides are TGTGCCAGTAGTATAACGGGAGGCCGCACAGATACGCAGTATTTT.

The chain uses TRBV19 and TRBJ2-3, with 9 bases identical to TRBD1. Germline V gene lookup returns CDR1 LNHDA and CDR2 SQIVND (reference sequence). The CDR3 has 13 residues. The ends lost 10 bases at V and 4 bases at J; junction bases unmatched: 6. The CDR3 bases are TGTGCCACTGGACAGGGGCGGGCAGATACGCAGTATTTT. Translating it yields CATGQGRADTQYF.

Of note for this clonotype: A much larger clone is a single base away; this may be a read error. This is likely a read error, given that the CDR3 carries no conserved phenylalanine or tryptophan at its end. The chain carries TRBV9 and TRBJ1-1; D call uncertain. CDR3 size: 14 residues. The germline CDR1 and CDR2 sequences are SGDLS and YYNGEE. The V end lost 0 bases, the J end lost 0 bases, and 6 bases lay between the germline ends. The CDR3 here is CASSVDPVNTEAFL. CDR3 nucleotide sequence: TGTGCCAGCAGCGTAGACCCTGTGAACACTGAAGCTTTCTTG.

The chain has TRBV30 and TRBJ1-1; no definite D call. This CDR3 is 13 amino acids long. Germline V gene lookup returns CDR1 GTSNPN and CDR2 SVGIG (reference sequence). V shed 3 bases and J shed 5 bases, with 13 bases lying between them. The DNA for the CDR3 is TGTGCCTGGAGCCCGTTCGGGTATACTGAAGCTTTCTTT. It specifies CAWSPFGYTEAFF. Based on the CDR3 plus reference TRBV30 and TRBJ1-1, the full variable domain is SQTIHQWPATLVQPVGSPLSLECTVEGTSNPNLYWYRQAAGRGLQLLFYSVGIGQISSEVPQNLSASRPQDRQFILSSKKLLLSDSGFYLCAWSPFGYTEAFFGQGTRLTVV.

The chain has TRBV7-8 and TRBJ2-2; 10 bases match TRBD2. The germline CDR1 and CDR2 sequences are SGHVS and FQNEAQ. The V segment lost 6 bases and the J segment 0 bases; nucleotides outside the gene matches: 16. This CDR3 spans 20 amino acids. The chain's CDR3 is CASSLWGGSGGLANTGELFF. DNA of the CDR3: TGTGCCAGCAGTTTATGGGGGGGTAGCGGGGGGCTCGCGAACACCGGGGAGCTGTTTTTT.

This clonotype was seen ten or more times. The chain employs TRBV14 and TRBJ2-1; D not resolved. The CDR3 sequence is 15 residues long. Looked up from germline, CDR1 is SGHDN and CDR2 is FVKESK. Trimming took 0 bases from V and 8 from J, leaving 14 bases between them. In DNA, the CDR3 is TGTGCCAGCAGCCAAGAATATACTGGCAAAGATGAGCAGTTCTTC. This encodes CASSQEYTGKDEQFF. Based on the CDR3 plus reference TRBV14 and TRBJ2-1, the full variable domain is EAGVTQFPSHSVIEKGQTVTLRCDPISGHDNLYWYRRVMGKEIKFLLHFVKESKQDESGMPNNRFLAERTGGTYSTLKVQPAELEDSGVYFCASSQEYTGKDEQFFGPGTRLTVL.

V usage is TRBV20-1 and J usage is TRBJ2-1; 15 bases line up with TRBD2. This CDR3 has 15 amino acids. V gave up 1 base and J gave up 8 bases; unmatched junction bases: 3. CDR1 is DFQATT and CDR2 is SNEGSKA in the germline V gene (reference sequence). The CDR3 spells CSARGGTSGRYEQFF. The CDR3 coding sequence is TGCAGTGCTAGAGGCGGGACTAGCGGGAGGTATGAGCAGTTCTTC.

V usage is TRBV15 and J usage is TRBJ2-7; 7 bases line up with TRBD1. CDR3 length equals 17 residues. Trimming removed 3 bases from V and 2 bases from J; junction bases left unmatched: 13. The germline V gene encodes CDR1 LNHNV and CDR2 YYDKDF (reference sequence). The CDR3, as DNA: TGTGCCACCAGCAGCTTAGGGGACCAAGACAGGGCCTACGAGCAGTACTTC. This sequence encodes CATSSLGDQDRAYEQYF.

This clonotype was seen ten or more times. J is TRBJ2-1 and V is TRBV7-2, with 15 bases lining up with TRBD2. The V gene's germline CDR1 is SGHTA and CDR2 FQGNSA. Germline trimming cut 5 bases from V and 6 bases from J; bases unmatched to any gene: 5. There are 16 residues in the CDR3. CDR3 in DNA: TGTGCCAGCAGCCCCGGACTAGCGGGGGGGTTCAATGAGCAGTTCTTC. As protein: CASSPGLAGGFNEQFF.

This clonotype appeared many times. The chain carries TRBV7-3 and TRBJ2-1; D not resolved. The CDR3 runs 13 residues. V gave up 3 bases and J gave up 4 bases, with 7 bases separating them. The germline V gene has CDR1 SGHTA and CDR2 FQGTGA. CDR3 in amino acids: CASSFSDYNEQFF. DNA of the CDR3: TGTGCCAGCAGCTTTTCCGATTACAATGAGCAGTTCTTC.

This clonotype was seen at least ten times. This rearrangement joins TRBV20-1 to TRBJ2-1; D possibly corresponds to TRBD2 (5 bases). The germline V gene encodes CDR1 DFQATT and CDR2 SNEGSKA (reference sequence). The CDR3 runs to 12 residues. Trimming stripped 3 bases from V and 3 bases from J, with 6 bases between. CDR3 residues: CSASGVYNEQFF. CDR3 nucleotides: TGCAGTGCTAGCGGGGTCTACAATGAGCAGTTCTTC.

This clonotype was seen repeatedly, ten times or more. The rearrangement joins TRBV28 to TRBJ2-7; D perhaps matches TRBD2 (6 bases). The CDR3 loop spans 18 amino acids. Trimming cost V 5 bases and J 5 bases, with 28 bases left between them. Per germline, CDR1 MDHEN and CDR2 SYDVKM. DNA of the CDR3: TGTGCCAGCAGTACTAAACCTCGGCCGGGACTCGAGACCAACGAGCAGTACTTC. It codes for CASSTKPRPGLETNEQYF.

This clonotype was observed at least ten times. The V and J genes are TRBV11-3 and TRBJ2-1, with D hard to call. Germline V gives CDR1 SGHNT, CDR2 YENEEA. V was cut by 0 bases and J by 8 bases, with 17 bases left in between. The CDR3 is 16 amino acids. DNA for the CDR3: TGTGCCAGCAGCTTAGATTGGGTCGAGCGCCAGGATGAGCAGTTCTTC. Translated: CASSLDWVERQDEQFF.